This TCR beta chain was captured by sequencing in a study of shared clonotypes between healthy human individuals. Turning to the study itself: CD4 naive and memory got three plates each, CD8 naive two, CD8 memory one.

Concerning this clone: Its antigen is currently unknown.

The V gene end was trimmed by 3 bases and the J gene end by 1 base; junction bases not matched to a gene: 9. The CDR3 is 16 residues long. The germline gives CDR1 MDHEN, CDR2 SYDVKM. Only Caucasian adults living in Nashville, Tennessee made up the donor group. Study-level findings and limits: Sampling included only blood; tissue repertoires likely differ.

Authors' data handling: Junction-only sequences without quality scores came from ImmunoSEQ, so filtering differed. Profiling relied on immunoSEQ multiplex PCR, and the TCRdb table lists in-frame clones only, not all of them. The DNA was the basis for D and trimming; V, J and clone size are from that table. This sample has 2 million to 3 million clones, with 80% to 95% found just once. This chain links TRBV28 with TRBJ2-7, with TRBD2 matching over 7 bases. This TCR was sampled from a man aged 18 to 29 in good health. Some clones in this sample may be carry-over from other donors' samples. Material: naive CD4+ T cells from PBMCs. Subset: CD45RA+ positively selected. CDR3 nucleotide sequence: TGTGCCAGCAGTTTGGGGGGAGGGGACGGTTCCTACGAGCAGTACTTC. This codes for CASSLGGGDGSYEQYF.